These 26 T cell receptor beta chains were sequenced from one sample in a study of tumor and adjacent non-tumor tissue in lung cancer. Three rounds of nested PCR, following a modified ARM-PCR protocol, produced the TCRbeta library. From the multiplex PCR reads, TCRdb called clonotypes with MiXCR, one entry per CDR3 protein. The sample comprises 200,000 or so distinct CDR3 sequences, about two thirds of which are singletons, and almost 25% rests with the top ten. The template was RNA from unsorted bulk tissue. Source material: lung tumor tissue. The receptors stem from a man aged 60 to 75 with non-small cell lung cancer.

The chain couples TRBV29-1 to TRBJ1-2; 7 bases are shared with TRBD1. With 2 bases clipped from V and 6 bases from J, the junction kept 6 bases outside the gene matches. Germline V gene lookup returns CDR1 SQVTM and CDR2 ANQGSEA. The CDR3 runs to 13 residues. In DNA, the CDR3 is TGCAGCGTTGAACAGGGACAGACAAATGGCTACACCTTC. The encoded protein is CSVEQGQTNGYTF.

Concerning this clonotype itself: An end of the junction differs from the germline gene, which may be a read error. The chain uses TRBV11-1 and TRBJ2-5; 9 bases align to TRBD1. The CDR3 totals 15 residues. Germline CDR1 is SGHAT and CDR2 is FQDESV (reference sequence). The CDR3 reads CASNPFDRGKETQYF. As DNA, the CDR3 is TGTGCCAGCAACCCCTTCGACAGGGGGAAAGAGACGCAGTACTTC.

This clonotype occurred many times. CDR3 region: CSANPRTSGGGNEQFF. CDR3 DNA sequence: TGCAGTGCCAACCCTCGGACTAGCGGGGGGGGCAATGAGCAGTTCTTC. This chain joins TRBV20-1 and TRBJ2-1, with 15 bases matching TRBD2. The trim removed 6 bases at V and 6 bases at J, leaving 9 bases unmatched. CDR1 DFQATT and CDR2 SNEGSKA come from the germline V gene (reference sequence). CDR3 length equals 16 residues.

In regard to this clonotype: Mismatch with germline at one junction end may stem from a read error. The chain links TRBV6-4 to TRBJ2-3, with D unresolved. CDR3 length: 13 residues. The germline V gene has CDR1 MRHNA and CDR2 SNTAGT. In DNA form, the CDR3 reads TGTGCCACCAGTGACGACGATACAGATACGCAGTATTTT. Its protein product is CATSDDDTDTQYF.

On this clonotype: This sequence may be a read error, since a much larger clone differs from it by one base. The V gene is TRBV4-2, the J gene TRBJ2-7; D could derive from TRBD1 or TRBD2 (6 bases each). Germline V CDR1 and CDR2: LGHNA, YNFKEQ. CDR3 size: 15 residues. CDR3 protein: CASRQEAQGRHEQYF. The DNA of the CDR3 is TGTGCCAGCAGGCAAGAAGCGCAGGGGAGGCACGAGCAGTACTTC.

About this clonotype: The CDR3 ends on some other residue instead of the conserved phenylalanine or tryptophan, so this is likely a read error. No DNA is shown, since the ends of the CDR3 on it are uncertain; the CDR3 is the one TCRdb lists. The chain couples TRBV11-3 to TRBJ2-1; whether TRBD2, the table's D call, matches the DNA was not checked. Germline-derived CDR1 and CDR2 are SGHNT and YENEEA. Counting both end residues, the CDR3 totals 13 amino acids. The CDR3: CASSPSSGRSRII.

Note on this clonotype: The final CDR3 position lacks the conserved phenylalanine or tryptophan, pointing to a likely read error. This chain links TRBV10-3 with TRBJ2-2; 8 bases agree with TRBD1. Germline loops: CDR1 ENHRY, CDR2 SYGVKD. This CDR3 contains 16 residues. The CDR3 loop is CASSGGQGLISGELFS. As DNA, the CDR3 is TGTGCCTCAAGTGGTGGACAGGGATTAATTTCCGGGGAACTGTTTTCT.

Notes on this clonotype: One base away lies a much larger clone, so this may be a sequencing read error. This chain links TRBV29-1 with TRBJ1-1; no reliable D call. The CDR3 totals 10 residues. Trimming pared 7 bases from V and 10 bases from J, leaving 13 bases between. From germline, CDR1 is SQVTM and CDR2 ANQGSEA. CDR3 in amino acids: CSGSESVAFF. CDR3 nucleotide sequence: TGCAGCGGCAGCGAGAGTGTAGCTTTCTTT.

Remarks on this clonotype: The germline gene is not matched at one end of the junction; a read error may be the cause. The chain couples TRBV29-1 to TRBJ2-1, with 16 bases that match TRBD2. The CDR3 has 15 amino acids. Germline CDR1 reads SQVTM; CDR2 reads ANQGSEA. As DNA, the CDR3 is TGTAGCGTTGTAGGTTCGGGACTAGCGGGAGGGGAGCAGTTCTTC. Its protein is CSVVGSGLAGGEQFF.

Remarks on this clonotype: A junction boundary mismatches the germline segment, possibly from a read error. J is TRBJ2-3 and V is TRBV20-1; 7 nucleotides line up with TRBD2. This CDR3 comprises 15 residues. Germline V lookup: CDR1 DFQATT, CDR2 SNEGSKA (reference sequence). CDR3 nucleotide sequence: TGCAGTGCTAGAGATAACAGCGGGATTGCAGATACGCAGTATTTC. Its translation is CSARDNSGIADTQYF.

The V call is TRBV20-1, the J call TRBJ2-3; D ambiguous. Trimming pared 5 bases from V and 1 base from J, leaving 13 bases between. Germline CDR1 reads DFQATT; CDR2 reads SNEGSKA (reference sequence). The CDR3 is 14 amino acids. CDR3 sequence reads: CSAGPESGTDTQYF. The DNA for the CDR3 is TGCAGTGCTGGCCCGGAATCAGGCACAGATACGCAGTATTTT.

Here the CDR3 reads CASSLGFGSNTEKLFF. CDR3 DNA: TGTGCCAGCAGCCTCGGGTTCGGGTCGAACACCGAGAAGCTGTTTTTT. V usage is TRBV4-2 and J usage is TRBJ2-2; D remains ambiguous. Per the germline V gene, CDR1 is LGHNA and CDR2 is YNFKEQ. The CDR3 totals 16 residues. V was cut by 4 bases and J by 12 bases, with 24 bases left in between.

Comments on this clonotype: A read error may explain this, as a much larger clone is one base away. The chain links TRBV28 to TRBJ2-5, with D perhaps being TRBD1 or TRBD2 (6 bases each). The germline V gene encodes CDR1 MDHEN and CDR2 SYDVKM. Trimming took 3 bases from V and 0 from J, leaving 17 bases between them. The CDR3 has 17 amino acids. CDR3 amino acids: CASSFLGGLGYQETQYF. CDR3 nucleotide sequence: TGTGCCAGCAGTTTTTTGGGGGGCTTAGGGTACCAAGAGACCCAGTACTTC.

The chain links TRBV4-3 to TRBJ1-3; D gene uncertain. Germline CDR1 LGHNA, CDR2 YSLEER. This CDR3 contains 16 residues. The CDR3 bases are TGCACCAACAGCGACCGGACGCGTGGCTCTGGAAACACCATATATTTT. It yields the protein CTNSDRTRGSGNTIYF.

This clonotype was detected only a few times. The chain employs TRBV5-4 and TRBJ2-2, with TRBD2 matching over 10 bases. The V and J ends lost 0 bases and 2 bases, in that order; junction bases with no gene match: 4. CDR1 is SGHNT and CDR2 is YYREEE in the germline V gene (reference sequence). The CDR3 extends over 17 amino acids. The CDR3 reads CASSLGTSGANTGELFF. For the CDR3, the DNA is TGTGCCAGCAGCTTGGGAACTAGCGGGGCTAACACCGGGGAGCTGTTTTTT.

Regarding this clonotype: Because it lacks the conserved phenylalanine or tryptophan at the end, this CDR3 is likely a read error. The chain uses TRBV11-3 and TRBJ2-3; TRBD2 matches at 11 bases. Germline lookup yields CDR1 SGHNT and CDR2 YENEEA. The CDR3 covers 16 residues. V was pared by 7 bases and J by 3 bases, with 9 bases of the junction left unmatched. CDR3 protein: CASTLLAGGRTDTQYC. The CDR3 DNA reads TGTGCCAGCACCCTGTTAGCGGGGGGGAGAACAGATACGCAGTATTGT.

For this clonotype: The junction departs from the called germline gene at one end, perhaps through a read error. The chain's CDR3 is CASSQQGTDMQYF. The CDR3 DNA reads as TGTGCCAGCAGTCAGCAGGGCACAGATATGCAGTATTTT. This rearrangement joins TRBV6-1 to TRBJ2-3; D possibly corresponds to TRBD1 (5 bases). The CDR3 has 13 residues. In germline, CDR1 is MNHNS, CDR2 SASEGT.

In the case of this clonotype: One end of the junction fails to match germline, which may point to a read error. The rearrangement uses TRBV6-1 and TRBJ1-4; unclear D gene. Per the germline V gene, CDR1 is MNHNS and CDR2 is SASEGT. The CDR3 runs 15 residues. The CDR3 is CASRLLAEINEELFF. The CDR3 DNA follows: TGTGCCAGCAGGCTTTTGGCAGAGATAAATGAAGAACTGTTTTTT.

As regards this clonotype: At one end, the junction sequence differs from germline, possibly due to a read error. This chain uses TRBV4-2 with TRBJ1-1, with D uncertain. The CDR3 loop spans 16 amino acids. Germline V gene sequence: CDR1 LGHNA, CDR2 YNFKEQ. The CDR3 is CVSSQVQRSRNTVAFF. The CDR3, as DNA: TGTGTCAGCAGCCAGGTTCAGAGGTCTAGAAACACTGTAGCTTTCTTT.

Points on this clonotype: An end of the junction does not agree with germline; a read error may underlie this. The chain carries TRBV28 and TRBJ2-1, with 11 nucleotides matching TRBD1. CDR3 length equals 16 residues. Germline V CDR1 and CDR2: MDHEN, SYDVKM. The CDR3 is CANSSPGTGGFNEQFF. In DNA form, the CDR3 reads TGTGCCAACAGTTCTCCCGGGACAGGGGGATTCAATGAGCAGTTCTTC.

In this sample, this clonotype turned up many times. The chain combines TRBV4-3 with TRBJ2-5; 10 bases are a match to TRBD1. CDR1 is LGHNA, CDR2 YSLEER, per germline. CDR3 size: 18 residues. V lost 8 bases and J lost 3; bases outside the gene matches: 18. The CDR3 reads CASPLSTGGEGREETQYF. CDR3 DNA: TGCGCCAGCCCCCTATCGACAGGGGGCGAGGGGAGGGAAGAGACCCAGTACTTC.

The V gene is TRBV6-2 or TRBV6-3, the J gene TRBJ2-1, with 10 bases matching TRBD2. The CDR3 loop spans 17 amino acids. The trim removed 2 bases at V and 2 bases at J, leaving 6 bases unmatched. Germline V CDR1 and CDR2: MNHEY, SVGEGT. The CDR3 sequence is CASSYPLAGATYNEQFF. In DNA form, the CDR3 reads TGTGCCAGCAGTTACCCTCTAGCGGGAGCTACCTACAATGAGCAGTTCTTC.

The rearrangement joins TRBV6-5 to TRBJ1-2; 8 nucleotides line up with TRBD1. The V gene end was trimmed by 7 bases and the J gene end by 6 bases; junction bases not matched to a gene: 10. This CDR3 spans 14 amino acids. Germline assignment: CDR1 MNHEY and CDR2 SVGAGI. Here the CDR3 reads CASNSRAGGDGYTF. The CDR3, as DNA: TGTGCCAGCAATTCTAGGGCAGGGGGCGATGGCTACACCTTC.

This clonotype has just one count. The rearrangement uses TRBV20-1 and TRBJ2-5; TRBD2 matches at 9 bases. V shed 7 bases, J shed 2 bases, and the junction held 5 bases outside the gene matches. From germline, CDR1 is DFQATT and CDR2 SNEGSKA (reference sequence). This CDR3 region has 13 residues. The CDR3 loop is CSVPGLAQETQYF. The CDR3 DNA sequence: TGCAGTGTTCCGGGACTAGCTCAAGAGACCCAGTACTTC.

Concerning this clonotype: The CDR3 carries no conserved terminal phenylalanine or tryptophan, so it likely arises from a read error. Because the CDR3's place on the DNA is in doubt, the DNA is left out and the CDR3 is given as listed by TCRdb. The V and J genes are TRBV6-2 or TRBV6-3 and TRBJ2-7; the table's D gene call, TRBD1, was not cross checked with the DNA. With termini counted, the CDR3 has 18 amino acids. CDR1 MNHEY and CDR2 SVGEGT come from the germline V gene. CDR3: CASSSLGGWDSSTYERYI.

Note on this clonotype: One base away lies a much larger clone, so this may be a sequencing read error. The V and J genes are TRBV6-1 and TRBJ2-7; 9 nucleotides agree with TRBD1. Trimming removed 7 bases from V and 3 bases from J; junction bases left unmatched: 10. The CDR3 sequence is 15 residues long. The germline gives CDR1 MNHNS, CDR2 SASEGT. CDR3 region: CASKYMGTGYYEQYF. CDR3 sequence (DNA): TGTGCCAGCAAATACATGGGGACAGGGTACTACGAGCAGTACTTC.